This passage covers 14 T cell receptor beta chains from one sample sequenced in a study of T cells in women clearing cervical HPV infection. Sequencing used immunoSEQ multiplex PCR; TCRdb keeps in-frame clones, though not all of them. Reported are some 30,000 clones; the ten largest clones contain more than 4%. Input material: blood buffy coat. These receptors were obtained from a woman aged 18-69 years with a cervical HPV16 infection that either progressed to CIN3+ or cleared (not recorded which).

As regards this clone: With the read ending 3 residues before the CDR3 end, the germline J gene is used to fill in that end. The chain carries TRBV4-2 and TRBJ1-4, with a tentative D call TRBD1 (5 bases). Germline V gene lookup returns CDR1 LGHNA and CDR2 YNFKEQ. The V gene lost 7 bases and the J gene lost 8 bases, with 14 bases spanning the gap. CDR3 length: 13 residues. The CDR3 reads CASKGQGREKLFF. Partial CDR3 DNA: TGTGCCAGCAAGGGCCAGGGTCGCGAAAAA.

A note on this clone: Read sequence stops 3 residues before the CDR3 end, and the germline J gene provides the missing end. The V gene is TRBV5-1, the J gene TRBJ2-1; tentative D call: TRBD1 (5 bases). Germline lookup yields CDR1 SGHRS and CDR2 YFSETQ. V lost 7 bases and J lost 5, with 22 bases in between. The length of the CDR3 is 16 residues. The CDR3 protein is CASRPQAGQIDNEQFF. The sequenced CDR3 bases are TGCGCCAGCCGACCGCAGGCAGGACAAATAGACAATGAG.

Of note for this clone: The read comes to an end 3 residues before the CDR3 does, leaving the germline J gene to fill in the end. The V call is TRBV6-2 or TRBV6-3, the J call TRBJ2-3; 9 nucleotides agree with TRBD2. The V and J ends lost 7 bases and 5 bases, in that order; junction bases with no gene match: 13. Germline lookup yields CDR1 MNHEY and CDR2 SVGEGT. The CDR3 runs 16 residues. CDR3 DNA (partial): TGTGCCAGCAAAATAGCGGGGGCGTTGGGCAGAGATACG. It translates to CASKIAGALGRDT. Given in full, the CDR3 is CASKIAGALGRDTQYF.

The CDR3 bases that were read are TGTGCCAGTAGTACCGGACAGAAAAACATT. This sequence encodes CASSTGQKNI. The full-length CDR3 reads as CASSTGQKNIQYF. This chain links TRBV19 with TRBJ2-4, with D perhaps TRBD1 (6 bases). The CDR3 end lies 3 residues beyond the end of the read and is filled in from the germline J gene. Germline values: CDR1 LNHDA, CDR2 SQIVND (reference sequence). The ends were cut back, 4 bases at V and 4 bases at J, with 8 bases in the middle. The CDR3 spans 13 residues.

Details on this clone: The read stops 3 residues short of the end of the CDR3; the missing end is completed from the germline J gene. The genes are TRBV6-2 or TRBV6-3 and TRBJ1-1, with D perhaps TRBD1 (5 bases). The CDR3 has 16 residues. From germline, CDR1 is MNHEY and CDR2 SVGEGT. Trimming removed 2 bases at V and 0 bases at J, with 13 bases between. CDR3 bases read: TGTGCCAGCAGTTACCGTCCGGGACTGATGAACACTGAA. This gives the protein CASSYRPGLMNTE. The full CDR3 protein is CASSYRPGLMNTEAFF.

On this clone: The CDR3 goes on 3 residues after the read ends, and that part is filled in from the germline J gene. The chain is built from TRBV6-2 or TRBV6-3 and TRBJ2-7, with a weak D call TRBD2 (6 bases). The CDR3 runs 14 residues. V shed 7 bases and J shed 0 bases, with 13 bases lying between them. Germline loops: CDR1 MNHEY, CDR2 SVGEGT. The CDR3 sequence is CASTKGLYSYEQYF. The CDR3 DNA, read in part, is TGTGCCAGCACTAAGGGACTGTACTCCTACGAG.

The CDR3 is CAWSRLRPADTEAFF. The sequenced CDR3 bases are TGTGCCTGGAGTAGATTGAGACCGGCGGACACTGAA. The chain is built from TRBV30 and TRBJ1-1; D remains ambiguous. The read halts 3 residues ahead of the CDR3 end, with the missing end drawn from the germline J gene. The ends were cut back, 2 bases at V and 3 bases at J, with 16 bases in the middle. CDR1 and CDR2 (germline): GTSNPN, SVGIG (reference sequence). This CDR3 has 15 amino acids.

Concerning this clone: From the germline J gene comes the end of the CDR3, since the read stops 3 residues before it. This sequence joins TRBV28 and TRBJ1-3, with TRBD1 matching 9 bases. Per the germline V gene, CDR1 is MDHEN and CDR2 is SYDVKM. This CDR3 comprises 16 residues. V lost 7 bases to trimming and J lost 2 bases; unmatched junction nucleotides: 9. The CDR3 loop reads CASNPGQGPTGNTIYF. Incomplete CDR3 DNA: TGTGCCAGCAACCCGGGACAGGGTCCTACTGGAAACACC.

As for this clone: The read terminates 3 residues ahead of where the CDR3 ends, so the germline J gene completes it. The chain has TRBV7-2 and TRBJ2-7; D gene uncertain. The germline gives CDR1 SGHTA, CDR2 FQGNSA. V gave up 1 base and J gave up 6 bases, with 7 bases separating them. This CDR3 has 12 amino acids. The sequenced part of the CDR3 DNA is TGTGCCAGCAGCTTAGACCGGGTCGAG. This codes for CASSLDRVE. The full CDR3 is CASSLDRVEQYF.

Of note for this clone: The read is 3 residues too short to cover the CDR3 end, so that end is filled in from the germline J gene. The V and J genes are TRBV19 and TRBJ2-1, with 8 bases aligning to TRBD1. The V gene end was trimmed by 7 bases and the J gene end by 2 bases; junction bases not matched to a gene: 7. There are 15 residues in the CDR3. Germline CDR1 is LNHDA and CDR2 is SQIVND (reference sequence). Partial CDR3 DNA: TGTGCCAGTAAGTATGGACAGGGTCCCTACAATGAG. This translates into CASKYGQGPYNE. The CDR3 as a whole reads CASKYGQGPYNEQFF. Full variable domain (rest looked up from reference TRBV19 and TRBJ2-1): DGGITQSPKYLFRKEGQNVTLSCEQNLNHDAMYWYRQDPGQGLRLIYYSQIVNDFQKGDIAEGYSVSREKKESFPLTVTSAQKNPTAFYLCASKYGQGPYNEQFFGPGTRLTVL.

With respect to this clone: Coverage ceases 3 residues before the CDR3 finishes, and the germline J gene fills in the end. The J gene is TRBJ2-3, the V gene TRBV12-3 or TRBV12-4, with TRBD2 matching 11 bases. The junction had 1 base not matched to a gene; V was cut back by 6 bases and J by 2 bases. This CDR3 region has 14 residues. The CDR3 bases that were read are TGTGCCAGCAGACTAGCGGGAGACACAGATACG. Translating gives CASRLAGDTDT. From start to end, the CDR3 is CASRLAGDTDTQYF.

As concerns this clone: The read ends 3 residues shy of where the CDR3 ends; the end is completed using the germline J gene. The J gene is TRBJ1-1, the V gene TRBV2, with D perhaps matching TRBD1 (6 bases). Germline CDR1 reads SNHLY; CDR2 reads FYNNEI. V was shortened by 3 bases and J by 0 bases, with 11 bases between the two germline ends. The CDR3 has 15 residues. The DNA read from the CDR3 is TGTGCCAGCAGTGACGGGGGGGCCATGAACACTGAA. This codes for CASSDGGAMNTE. The CDR3 as a whole reads CASSDGGAMNTEAFF.

With regard to this clone: The read stops 3 residues short of the end of the CDR3; the missing end is completed from the germline J gene. The rearrangement links TRBV20-1 to TRBJ2-6; maybe TRBD1 (5 bases). This CDR3 is 15 amino acids long. Trimming took 7 bases from V and 2 from J, leaving 15 bases between them. Germline lookup yields CDR1 DFQATT and CDR2 SNEGSKA (reference sequence). CDR3 bases read: TGCAGTGGCCAGTCTCCAGGGCCTGGGGCCAACGTC. It translates to CSGQSPGPGANV. The whole CDR3 sequence is CSGQSPGPGANVLTF.

Points on this clone: The read finishes 3 residues shy of the CDR3 end, and the germline J gene is used to complete it. The chain employs TRBV7-6 and TRBJ2-7, with 9 bases aligning to TRBD2. Trimming removed 5 bases from V and 5 bases from J; junction bases left unmatched: 10. The germline CDR1 and CDR2 sequences are SGHVS and FNYEAQ. This CDR3 contains 15 residues. CDR3 DNA, as far as it was read: TGTGCCAGCAGCCCCATGGCGGGAGGGAGTGACGAG. The encoded protein is CASSPMAGGSDE. The entire CDR3 protein is CASSPMAGGSDEQYF. The variable domain in full, completed from reference TRBV7-6 and TRBJ2-7, reads GAGVSQSPRYKVTKRGQDVALRCDPISGHVSLYWYRQALGQGPEFLTYFNYEAQQDKSGLPNDRFSAERPEGSISTLTIQRTEQRDSAMYRCASSPMAGGSDEQYFGPGTRLTVT.